The 18 T cell receptor beta chains reported below all come from one sample, sequenced in a study of CD4 T cells in relation to SARS-CoV-2 and coronaviruses. Which antigens these TCRs recognize remains unknown. Libraries were prepared by immunoSEQ multiplex PCR; TCRdb keeps only in-frame clonotypes and omits some of them. The sample consists of about 19,000 clones, roughly 77% of them appearing once. The unexposed donors gave CD4+ T cells in about 2011-2019, prior to COVID-19. The cells were cultured for about ten days before CD4+ T cells were isolated. The sample was CD4+ T cells from PBMCs, cultured in vitro. All receptors derive from a human donor in good health.

The chain recombines TRBV7-2 with TRBJ2-7, with 11 bases aligning to TRBD1. Germline lookup yields CDR1 SGHTA and CDR2 FQGNSA. Germline trimming cut 3 bases from V and 3 bases from J; bases unmatched to any gene: 1. CDR3 length: 14 amino acids. The CDR3 coding sequence is TGTGCCAGCAGCTTCGGGACAGGGGGCTACGAGCAGTACTTC. Residues: CASSFGTGGYEQYF. The whole variable domain, remainder taken from reference TRBV7-2 and TRBJ2-7, is GAGVSQSPSNKVTEKGKDVELRCDPISGHTALYWYRQSLGQGLEFLIYFQGNSAPDKSGLPSDRFSAERTGGSVSTLTIQRTQQEDSAVYLCASSFGTGGYEQYFGPGTRLTVT.

The V gene is TRBV2, the J gene TRBJ1-2; no clear D. The CDR3 extends over 14 amino acids. Germline lookup yields CDR1 SNHLY and CDR2 FYNNEI. With 1 base removed from V and 4 bases from J, the gap between germline ends came to 10 bases. The CDR3 protein is CASSEDPRRYGYTF. CDR3 bases: TGTGCCAGCAGTGAAGACCCACGGCGCTATGGCTACACCTTC.

V usage is TRBV6-5 and J usage is TRBJ1-5, with D perhaps matching TRBD1 (6 bases). V was trimmed by 10 bases and J by 4 bases, leaving 14 bases between them. The CDR3 has 13 amino acids. The germline CDR1 and CDR2 sequences are MNHEY and SVGAGI. CDR3 nucleotides: TGTGCCACCGACCTACAGGGAAATCAGCCCCAGCATTTT. Translating it yields CATDLQGNQPQHF.

V is TRBV6-2 or TRBV6-3 and J is TRBJ2-2, with TRBD1 identical over 8 bases. The V gene end was trimmed by 4 bases and the J gene end by 5 bases; junction bases not matched to a gene: 6. Germline V CDR1 and CDR2: MNHEY, SVGEGT. The CDR3 length is 15 residues. The CDR3 nucleotides read TGTGCCAGCAGTTCCGGGACAGGCGAGACCGGGGAGCTGTTTTTT. Amino acid sequence: CASSSGTGETGELFF.

V usage is TRBV28 and J usage is TRBJ1-5, with TRBD1 as a possible D gene (6 bases). The germline V gene has CDR1 MDHEN and CDR2 SYDVKM. The CDR3 runs to 13 residues. Between the trimmed V and J ends, which lost 4 bases and 4 bases, there was a span of 8 bases. The CDR3 region has the DNA TGTGCCAGCAGTTCCGGACAGAATCAGCCCCAGCATTTT. It yields the protein CASSSGQNQPQHF.

The rearrangement links TRBV6-5 to TRBJ1-6; D ambiguous. V lost 2 bases to trimming and J lost 7 bases, with 9 bases between them. Germline CDR1 MNHEY, CDR2 SVGAGI. This CDR3 comprises 14 residues. CDR3 in amino acids: CASSYRTENSPLHF. The CDR3 DNA is TGTGCCAGCAGTTACAGGACCGAGAATTCACCCCTCCACTTT.

J is TRBJ2-3 and V is TRBV7-6; a weak D match, TRBD2 (5 bases). This CDR3 has 15 amino acids. The germline V gene encodes CDR1 SGHVS and CDR2 FNYEAQ. The V end lost 1 base, the J end lost 5 bases, and 13 bases lay between the germline ends. The CDR3 reads CASSLVAGSGDTQYF. The CDR3 region has the DNA TGTGCCAGCAGCTTAGTTGCGGGCTCAGGAGATACGCAGTATTTT.

V is TRBV18 and J is TRBJ2-1; D may be TRBD2 (5 bases). Germline values: CDR1 KGHSH, CDR2 LQKENI. This CDR3 comprises 16 residues. V shed 3 bases and J shed 10 bases, with 22 bases lying between them. Here the CDR3 reads CASSPGVNRGANEQFF. CDR3 DNA: TGTGCCAGCTCACCGGGCGTTAATCGGGGAGCGAACGAGCAGTTCTTC.

The chain links TRBV15 to TRBJ2-1; TRBD2 aligns across 7 bases. Per germline, CDR1 LNHNV and CDR2 YYDKDF (reference sequence). V lost 5 bases to trimming and J lost 9 bases; unmatched junction nucleotides: 16. There are 16 residues in the CDR3. CDR3 amino acids: CATSLGLGEGVGEQFF. CDR3 nucleotides: TGTGCCACCAGCCTGGGGTTGGGGGAGGGTGTCGGTGAGCAGTTCTTC.

The V call is TRBV5-1, the J call TRBJ2-7; D unclear. The CDR3 loop spans 12 amino acids. The germline V gene has CDR1 SGHRS and CDR2 YFSETQ. Trimming took off 0 bases at V and 3 bases at J, with 4 bases between the two ends. The CDR3 DNA follows: TGCGCCAGCAGCTTGGAAGGCTACGAGCAGTACTTC. Translated, it gives CASSLEGYEQYF. Supplemented by reference TRBV5-1 and TRBJ2-7, the full variable domain reads KAGVTQTPRYLIKTRGQQVTLSCSPISGHRSVSWYQQTPGQGLQFLFEYFSETQRNKGNFPGRFSGRQFSNSRSEMNVSTLELGDSALYLCASSLEGYEQYFGPGTRLTVT.

The chain couples TRBV7-3 to TRBJ2-3; D is ambiguous. The CDR3 covers 15 residues. Looked up from germline, CDR1 is SGHTA and CDR2 is FQGTGA. V lost 4 bases and J 7 bases, leaving 18 bases between the germline ends. CDR3: CASSSTGGSNHTQYF. CDR3 nucleotide sequence: TGTGCCAGCAGCTCCACCGGCGGCAGCAACCATACGCAGTATTTT.

J is TRBJ2-2 and V is TRBV29-1, with 9 bases identical to TRBD1. CDR1 and CDR2 (germline): SQVTM, ANQGSEA. With 6 bases clipped from V and 3 bases from J, the junction kept 2 bases outside the gene matches. The CDR3 spans 13 residues. The CDR3 is CSVDRGYTGELFF. The CDR3 DNA reads TGCAGCGTGGACAGGGGATACACCGGGGAGCTGTTTTTT.

This clone was seen a single time. CDR3 bases: TGTGCCAGCACCCGGACACTTGGAGGGGAGCTGTTTTTT. Translation: CASTRTLGGELFF. The gene calls are TRBV2 and TRBJ2-2, with D possibly matching TRBD1 (5 bases). Germline lookup yields CDR1 SNHLY and CDR2 FYNNEI. This CDR3 has 13 amino acids. The ends were cut back, 7 bases at V and 8 bases at J, with 14 bases in the middle.

The chain recombines TRBV6-4 with TRBJ1-2; 7 bases match TRBD1. V was clipped by 4 bases and J by 10 bases; unmatched bases: 9. Germline CDR1 is MRHNA and CDR2 is SNTAGT. The CDR3 loop spans 13 amino acids. The CDR3 here is CASSADRSGVYTF. CDR3 bases: TGTGCCAGCAGTGCGGACAGGTCAGGAGTCTACACCTTC.

The chain links TRBV28 to TRBJ1-4; TRBD1 matches 7 bases. The germline V gene encodes CDR1 MDHEN and CDR2 SYDVKM. The CDR3 is 14 residues long. The V and J ends lost 5 bases and 7 bases, in that order; junction bases with no gene match: 7. The CDR3 sequence is CASSPHWDSEKLFF. The DNA for the CDR3 is TGTGCCAGCAGTCCGCACTGGGACAGTGAAAAACTGTTTTTT. Full variable domain (rest looked up from reference TRBV28 and TRBJ1-4): DVKVTQSSRYLVKRTGEKVFLECVQDMDHENMFWYRQDPGLGLRLIYFSYDVKMKEKGDIPEGYSVSREKKERFSLILESASTNQTSMYLCASSPHWDSEKLFFGSGTQLSVL.

This clone came up a few times. V and J are TRBV6-5 and TRBJ2-7; 9 bases fit TRBD2. The CDR3 has 15 residues. The germline CDR1 and CDR2 sequences are MNHEY and SVGAGI. The trim removed 2 bases at V and 2 bases at J, leaving 4 bases unmatched. CDR3 coding DNA: TGTGCCAGCAGTTACAAGACTAGCGGCCCCTACGAGCAGTACTTC. Protein sequence: CASSYKTSGPYEQYF.

The chain links TRBV5-8 to TRBJ2-5; 10 bases align to TRBD2. This CDR3 has 16 amino acids. Trimming took 1 base from V and 5 from J; bases not matched to a gene: 8. Germline CDR1 reads SGHTS; CDR2 reads YDEGEE. CDR3 residues: CASSLSLAGVWETQYF. CDR3 DNA sequence: TGTGCCAGCAGCTTGAGTCTAGCGGGAGTTTGGGAGACCCAGTACTTC. The whole variable domain, filled in from reference TRBV5-8 and TRBJ2-5, reads EAGVTQSPTHLIKTRGQQATLRCSPISGHTSVYWYQQALGLGLQFLLWYDEGEERNRGNFPPRFSGRQFPNYSSELNVNALELEDSALYLCASSLSLAGVWETQYFGPGTRLLVL.

The V and J genes are TRBV20-1 and TRBJ2-7, with 7 bases identical to TRBD2. V lost 3 bases, J lost 0 bases, and 5 bases stayed unmatched. Germline V gives CDR1 DFQATT, CDR2 SNEGSKA (reference sequence). CDR3 size: 14 residues. Here the CDR3 reads CSASAGVLSYEQYF. For the CDR3, the DNA is TGCAGTGCTAGTGCGGGAGTTCTCTCCTACGAGCAGTACTTC.